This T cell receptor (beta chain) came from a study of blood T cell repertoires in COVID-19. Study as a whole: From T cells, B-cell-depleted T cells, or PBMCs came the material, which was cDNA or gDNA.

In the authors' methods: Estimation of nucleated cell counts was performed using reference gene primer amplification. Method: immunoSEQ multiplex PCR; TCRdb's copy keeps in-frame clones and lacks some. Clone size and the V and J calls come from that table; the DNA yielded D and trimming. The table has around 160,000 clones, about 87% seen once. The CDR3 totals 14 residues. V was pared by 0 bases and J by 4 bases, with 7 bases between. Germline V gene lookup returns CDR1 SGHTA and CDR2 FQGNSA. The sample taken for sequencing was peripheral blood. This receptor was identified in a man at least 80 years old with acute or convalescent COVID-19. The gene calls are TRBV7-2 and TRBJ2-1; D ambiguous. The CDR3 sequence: CASSLAQTYNEQFF. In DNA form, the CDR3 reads TGTGCCAGCAGCTTAGCACAGACATACAATGAGCAGTTCTTC.